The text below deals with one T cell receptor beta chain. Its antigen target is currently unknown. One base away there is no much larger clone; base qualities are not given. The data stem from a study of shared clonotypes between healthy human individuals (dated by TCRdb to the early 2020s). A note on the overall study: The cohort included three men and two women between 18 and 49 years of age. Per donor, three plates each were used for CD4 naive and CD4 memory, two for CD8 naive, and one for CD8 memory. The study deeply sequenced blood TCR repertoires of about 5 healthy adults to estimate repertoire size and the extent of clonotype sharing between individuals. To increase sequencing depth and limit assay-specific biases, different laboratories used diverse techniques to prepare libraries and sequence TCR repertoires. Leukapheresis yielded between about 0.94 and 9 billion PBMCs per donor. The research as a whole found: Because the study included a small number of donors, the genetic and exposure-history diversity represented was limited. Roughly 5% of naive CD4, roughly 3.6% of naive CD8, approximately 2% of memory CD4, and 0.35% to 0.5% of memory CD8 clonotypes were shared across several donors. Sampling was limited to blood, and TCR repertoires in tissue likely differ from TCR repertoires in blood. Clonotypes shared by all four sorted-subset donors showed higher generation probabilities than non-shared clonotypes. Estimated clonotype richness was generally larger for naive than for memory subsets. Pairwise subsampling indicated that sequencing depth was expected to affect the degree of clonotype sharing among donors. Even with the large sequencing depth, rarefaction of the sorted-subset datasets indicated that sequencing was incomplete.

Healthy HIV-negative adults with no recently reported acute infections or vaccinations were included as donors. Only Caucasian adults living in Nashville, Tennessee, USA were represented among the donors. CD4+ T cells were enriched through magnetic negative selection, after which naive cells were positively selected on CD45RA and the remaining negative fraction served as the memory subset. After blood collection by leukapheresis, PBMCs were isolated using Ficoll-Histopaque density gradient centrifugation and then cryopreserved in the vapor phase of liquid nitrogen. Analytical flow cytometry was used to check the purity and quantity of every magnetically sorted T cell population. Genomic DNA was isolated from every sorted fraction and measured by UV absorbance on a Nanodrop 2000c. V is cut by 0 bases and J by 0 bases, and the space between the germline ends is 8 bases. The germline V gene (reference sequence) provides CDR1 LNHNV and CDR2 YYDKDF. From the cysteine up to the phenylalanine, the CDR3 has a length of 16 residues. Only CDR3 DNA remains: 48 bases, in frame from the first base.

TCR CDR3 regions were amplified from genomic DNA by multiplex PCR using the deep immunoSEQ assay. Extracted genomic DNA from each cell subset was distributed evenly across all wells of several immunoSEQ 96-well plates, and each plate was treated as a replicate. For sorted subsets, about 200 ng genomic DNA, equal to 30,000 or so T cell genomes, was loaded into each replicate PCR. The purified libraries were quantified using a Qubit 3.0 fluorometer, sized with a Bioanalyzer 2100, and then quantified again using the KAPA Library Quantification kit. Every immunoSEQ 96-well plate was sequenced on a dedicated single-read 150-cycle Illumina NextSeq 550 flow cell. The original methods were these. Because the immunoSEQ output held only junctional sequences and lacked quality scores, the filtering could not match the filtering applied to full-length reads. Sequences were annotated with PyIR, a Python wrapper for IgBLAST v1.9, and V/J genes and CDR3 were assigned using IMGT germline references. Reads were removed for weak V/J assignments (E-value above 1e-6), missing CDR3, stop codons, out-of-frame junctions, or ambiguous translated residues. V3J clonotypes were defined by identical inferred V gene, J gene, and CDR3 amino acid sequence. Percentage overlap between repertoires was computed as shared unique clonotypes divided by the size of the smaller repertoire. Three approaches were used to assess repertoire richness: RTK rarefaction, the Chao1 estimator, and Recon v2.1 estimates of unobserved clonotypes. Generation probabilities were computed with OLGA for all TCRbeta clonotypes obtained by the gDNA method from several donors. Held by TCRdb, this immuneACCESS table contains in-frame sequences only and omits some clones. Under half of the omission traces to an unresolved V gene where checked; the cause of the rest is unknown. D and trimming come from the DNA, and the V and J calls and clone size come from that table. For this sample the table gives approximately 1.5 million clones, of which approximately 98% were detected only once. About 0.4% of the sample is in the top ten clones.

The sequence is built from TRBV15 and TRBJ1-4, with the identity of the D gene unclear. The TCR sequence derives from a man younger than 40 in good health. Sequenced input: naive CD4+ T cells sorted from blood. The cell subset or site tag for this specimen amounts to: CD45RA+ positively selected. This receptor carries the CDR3 CATSRDVRATNEKLFF. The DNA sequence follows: TGTGCCACCAGCAGAGATGTGAGAGCAACTAATGAAAAACTGTTTTTT.